The entry below gives a single TCR beta chain sequence along with its context. The data stem from a study of blood T cell repertoires in COVID-19. Across the whole study: Sites across the United States, Italy and Spain contributed samples from acute and convalescent COVID-19. Nucleic acid was either cDNA or gDNA, and it came from T cells, B-cell-depleted T cells, or PBMCs.

Between the trimmed V and J ends, which lost 6 bases and 4 bases, there was a span of 12 bases. The CDR3 contains 13 residues. The germline V gene has CDR1 MGHDK and CDR2 SYGVNS. As processed by the authors: Reference gene primer amplification gave estimated nucleated cell counts. Libraries were prepared by immunoSEQ multiplex PCR; TCRdb keeps only in-frame clonotypes and omits some of them. That table is the source of V, J and clone size, and D and trimming were worked out from the DNA. The data contain around 80,000 clones, roughly four fifths of them singletons. The receptor comes from a man aged 55-75 years with acute or convalescent COVID-19. The sequenced sample consisted of peripheral blood. The J gene is TRBJ1-2, the V gene TRBV25-1; no firm D call. CDR3 residues: CASSAQPLYGYTF. The CDR3 region has the DNA TGTGCCAGCAGCGCACAGCCGCTCTATGGCTACACCTTC.